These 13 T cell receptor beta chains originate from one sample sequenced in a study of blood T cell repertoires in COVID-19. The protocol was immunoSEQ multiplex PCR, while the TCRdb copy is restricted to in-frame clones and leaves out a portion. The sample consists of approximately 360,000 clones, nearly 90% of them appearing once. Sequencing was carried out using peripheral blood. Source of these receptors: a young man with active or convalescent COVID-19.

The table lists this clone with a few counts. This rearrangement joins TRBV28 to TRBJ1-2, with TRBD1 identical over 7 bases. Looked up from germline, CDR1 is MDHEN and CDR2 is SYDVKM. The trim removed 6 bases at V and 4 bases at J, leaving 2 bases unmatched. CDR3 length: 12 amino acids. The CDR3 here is CASSDRVYGYTF. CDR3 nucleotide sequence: TGTGCCAGCAGCGACAGGGTCTATGGCTACACCTTC.

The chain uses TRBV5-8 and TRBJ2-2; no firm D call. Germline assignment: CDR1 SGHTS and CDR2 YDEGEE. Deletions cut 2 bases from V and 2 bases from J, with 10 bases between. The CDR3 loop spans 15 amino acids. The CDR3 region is CASSFRKINTGELFF. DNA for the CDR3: TGTGCCAGCAGCTTCAGGAAGATAAACACCGGGGAGCTGTTTTTT.

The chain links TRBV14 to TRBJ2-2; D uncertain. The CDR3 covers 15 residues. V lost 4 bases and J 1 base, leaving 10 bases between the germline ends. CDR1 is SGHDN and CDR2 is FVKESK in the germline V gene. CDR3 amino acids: CASSPLGLNTGELFF. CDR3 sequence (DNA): TGTGCCAGCAGCCCTCTCGGTTTGAACACCGGGGAGCTGTTTTTT.

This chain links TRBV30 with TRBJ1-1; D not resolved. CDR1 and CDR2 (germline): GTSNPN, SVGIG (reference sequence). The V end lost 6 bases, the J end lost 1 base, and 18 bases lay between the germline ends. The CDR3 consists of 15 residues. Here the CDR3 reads CACRGARQKNTEAFF. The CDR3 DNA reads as TGTGCCTGTCGAGGTGCAAGGCAGAAGAACACTGAAGCTTTCTTT.

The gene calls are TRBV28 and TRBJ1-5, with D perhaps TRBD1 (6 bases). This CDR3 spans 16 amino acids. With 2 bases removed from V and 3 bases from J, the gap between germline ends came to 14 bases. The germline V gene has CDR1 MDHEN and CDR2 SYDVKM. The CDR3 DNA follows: TGTGCCAGCAGTTTAACATGGGGGCAGAACAATCAGCCCCAGCATTTT. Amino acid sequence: CASSLTWGQNNQPQHF.

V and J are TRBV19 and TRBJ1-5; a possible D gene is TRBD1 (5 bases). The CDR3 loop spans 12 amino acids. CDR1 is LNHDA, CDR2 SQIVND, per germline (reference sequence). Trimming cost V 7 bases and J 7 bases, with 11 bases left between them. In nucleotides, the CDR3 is TGTGCCAGTAAGGTCCGGGGGCAGCCCCAGCATTTT. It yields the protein CASKVRGQPQHF.

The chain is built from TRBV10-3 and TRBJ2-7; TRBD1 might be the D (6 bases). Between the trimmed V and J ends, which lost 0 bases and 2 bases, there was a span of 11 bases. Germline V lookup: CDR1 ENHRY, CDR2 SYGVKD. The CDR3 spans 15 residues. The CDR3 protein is CAISESAGVAYEQYF. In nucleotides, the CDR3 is TGTGCCATCAGTGAGTCGGCAGGGGTCGCCTACGAGCAGTACTTC.

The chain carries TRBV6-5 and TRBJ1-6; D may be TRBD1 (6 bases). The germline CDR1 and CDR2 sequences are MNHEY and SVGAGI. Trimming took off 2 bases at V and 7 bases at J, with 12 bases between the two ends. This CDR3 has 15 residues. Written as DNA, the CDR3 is TGTGCCAGCAGTTACGGCCAGGGGACGAATTCACCCCTCCACTTT. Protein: CASSYGQGTNSPLHF.

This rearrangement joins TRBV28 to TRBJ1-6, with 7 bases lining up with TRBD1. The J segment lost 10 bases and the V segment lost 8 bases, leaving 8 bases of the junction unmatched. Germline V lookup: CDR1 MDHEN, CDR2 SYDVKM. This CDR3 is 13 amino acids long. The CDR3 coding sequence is TGTGCCAGCTTGAACAGGGGTGGGTCACCCCTCCACTTT. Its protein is CASLNRGGSPLHF.

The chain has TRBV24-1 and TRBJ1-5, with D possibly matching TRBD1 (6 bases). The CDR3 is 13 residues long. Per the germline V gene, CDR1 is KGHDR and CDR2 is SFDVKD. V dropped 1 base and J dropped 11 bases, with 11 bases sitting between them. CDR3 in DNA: TGTGCCACCAGTGATTTCGCCAGGGGAGCCCAGCATTTT. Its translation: CATSDFARGAQHF.

CDR3 DNA: TGTGCCAGCAGTTTACAAACAGGGGGCACTGAAGCTTTCTTT. This codes for CASSLQTGGTEAFF. The V gene is TRBV28, the J gene TRBJ1-1, with TRBD1 matching over 8 bases. Germline V gene data show CDR1 as MDHEN and CDR2 as SYDVKM. This CDR3 is built from 14 residues. After removal of 2 bases from V and 4 bases from J, the junction contained 3 bases not matched to a gene. Full variable domain (rest looked up from reference TRBV28 and TRBJ1-1): DVKVTQSSRYLVKRTGEKVFLECVQDMDHENMFWYRQDPGLGLRLIYFSYDVKMKEKGDIPEGYSVSREKKERFSLILESASTNQTSMYLCASSLQTGGTEAFFGQGTRLTVV.

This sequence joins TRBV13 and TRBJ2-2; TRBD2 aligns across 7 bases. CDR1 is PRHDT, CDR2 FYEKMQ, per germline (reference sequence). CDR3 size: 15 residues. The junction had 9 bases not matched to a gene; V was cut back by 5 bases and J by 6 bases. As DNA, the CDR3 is TGTGCCAGCAGCCGCTCAGGGAGGGTCCCCGGGGAGCTGTTTTTT. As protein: CASSRSGRVPGELFF.

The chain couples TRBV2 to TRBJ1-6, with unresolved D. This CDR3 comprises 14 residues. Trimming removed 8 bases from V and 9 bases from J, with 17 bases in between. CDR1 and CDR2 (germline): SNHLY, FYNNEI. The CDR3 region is CASFRGQLFSPLHF. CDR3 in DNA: TGTGCCAGCTTTAGAGGCCAACTTTTTTCACCCCTCCACTTT.